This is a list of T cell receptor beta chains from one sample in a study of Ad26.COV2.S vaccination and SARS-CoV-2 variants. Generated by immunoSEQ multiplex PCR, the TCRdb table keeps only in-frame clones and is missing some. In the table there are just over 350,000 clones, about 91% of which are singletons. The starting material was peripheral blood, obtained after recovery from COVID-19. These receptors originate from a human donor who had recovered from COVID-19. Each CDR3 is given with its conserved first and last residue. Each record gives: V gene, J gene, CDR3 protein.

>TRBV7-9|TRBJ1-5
CASSLDNQPQHF
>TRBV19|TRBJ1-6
CARPGNLLF
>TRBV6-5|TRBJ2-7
CASTPTGAYEQYF
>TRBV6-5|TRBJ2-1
CASSLTSGGRSEQFF
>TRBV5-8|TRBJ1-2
CASSSGTGGISYGYTF
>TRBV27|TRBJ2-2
CASSFLPTLSTGELFF
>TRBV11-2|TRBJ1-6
CASRGTGGYNSPLHF
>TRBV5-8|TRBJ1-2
CASSFHRVFSYGYTF
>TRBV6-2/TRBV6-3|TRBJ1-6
CASSWTELSPLHF
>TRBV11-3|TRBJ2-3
CASSEGGDTQYF
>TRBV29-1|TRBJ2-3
CSVLRDRRDTQYF
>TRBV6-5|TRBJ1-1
CASSPRPGRYTEAFF
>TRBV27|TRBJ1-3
CASSAGNTIYF
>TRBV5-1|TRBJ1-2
CASSEFTGGKVGGYTF
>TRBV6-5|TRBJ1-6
CASVRTGGGYSPLHF
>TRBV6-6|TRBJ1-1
CATWGGSAFF
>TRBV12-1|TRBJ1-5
CASSFGLTNSNQPQHF
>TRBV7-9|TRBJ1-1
CASSYRMTGVNTEAFF
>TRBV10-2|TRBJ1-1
CASSESWDRGPEAFF
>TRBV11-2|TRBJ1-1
CASSLGRTGMHVFF
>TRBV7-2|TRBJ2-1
CASSLRLDNEQFF
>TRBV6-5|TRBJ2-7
CASSSDGQVGEQYF
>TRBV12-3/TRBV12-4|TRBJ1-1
CASRAGGPEAFF
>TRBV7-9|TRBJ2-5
CASSQAGETQYF
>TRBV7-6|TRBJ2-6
CASSIQGQGPGANVLTF
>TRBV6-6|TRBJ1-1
CASVKGYNTEAFF
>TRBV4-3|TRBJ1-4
CASSQVAGKLFF
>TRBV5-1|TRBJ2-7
CASSLGLAGPYEQYF
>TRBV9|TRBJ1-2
CASSGQGFWDGYTF
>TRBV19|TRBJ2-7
CASSIRGQGGRFYEQYF
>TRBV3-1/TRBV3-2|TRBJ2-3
CASSQATPGADTQYF
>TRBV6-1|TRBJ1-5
CASSEKYRGHNQPQHF
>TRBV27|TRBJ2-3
CASSLFGSSGGVTSSTDTQYF
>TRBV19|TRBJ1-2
CASSAPRQANYGYTF
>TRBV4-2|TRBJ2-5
CASSQDWALAVGETQYF
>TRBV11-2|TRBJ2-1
CASSPGPSGHEQFF
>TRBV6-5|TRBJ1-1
CASRDRAPTEAFF
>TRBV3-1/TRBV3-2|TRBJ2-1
CASSHEQGYEQFF
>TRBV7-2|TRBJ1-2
CASSSSIGTGALRAGYTF
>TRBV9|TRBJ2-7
CAKSGLAGGTSYEQYF
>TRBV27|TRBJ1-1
CASSLQFMNTEAFF
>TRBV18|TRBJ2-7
CASSPASGPSYEQYF
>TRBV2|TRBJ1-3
CASMGTGIGNTIYF
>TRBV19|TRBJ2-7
CASSIRGQGGEQYF
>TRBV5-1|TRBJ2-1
CASSLAAGTGKYNEQFF
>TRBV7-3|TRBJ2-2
CASSFSPDRMNTGELFF
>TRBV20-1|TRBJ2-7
CSASRAQDEQYF
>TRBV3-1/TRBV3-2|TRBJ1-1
CASSQRTGDRNTEAFF
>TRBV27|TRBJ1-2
CASSSGVPHGYTF
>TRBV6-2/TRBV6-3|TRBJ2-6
CASSYFSGANVLTF
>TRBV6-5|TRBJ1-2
CASSSPTGGRGYTF
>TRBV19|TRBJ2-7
CASRGRVSYEQYF